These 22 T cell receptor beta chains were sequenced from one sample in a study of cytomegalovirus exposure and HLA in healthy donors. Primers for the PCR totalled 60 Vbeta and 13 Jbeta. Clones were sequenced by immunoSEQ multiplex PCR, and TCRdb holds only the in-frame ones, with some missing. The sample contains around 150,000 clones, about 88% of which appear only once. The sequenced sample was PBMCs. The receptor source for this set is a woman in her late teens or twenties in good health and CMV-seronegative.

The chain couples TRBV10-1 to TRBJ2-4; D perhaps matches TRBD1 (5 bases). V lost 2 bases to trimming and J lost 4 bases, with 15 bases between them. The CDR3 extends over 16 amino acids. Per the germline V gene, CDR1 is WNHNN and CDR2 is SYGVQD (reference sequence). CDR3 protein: CASSEGQPTEKNIQYF. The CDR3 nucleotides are TGCGCCAGCAGTGAGGGACAACCAACTGAGAAAAACATTCAGTACTTC.

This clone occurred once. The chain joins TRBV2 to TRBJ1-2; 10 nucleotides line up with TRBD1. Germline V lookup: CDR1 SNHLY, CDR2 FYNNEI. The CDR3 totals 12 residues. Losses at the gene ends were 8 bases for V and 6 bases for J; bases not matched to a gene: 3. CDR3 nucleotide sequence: TGTGCCAGCTGGGGACAGGGGAATGGCTACACCTTC. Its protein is CASWGQGNGYTF.

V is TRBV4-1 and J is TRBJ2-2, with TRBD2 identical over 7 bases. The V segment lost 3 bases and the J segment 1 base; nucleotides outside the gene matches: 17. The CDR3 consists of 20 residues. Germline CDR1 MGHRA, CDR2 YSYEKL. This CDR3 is CASSHFSGGWAGENTGELFF. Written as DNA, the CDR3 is TGCGCCAGCAGCCACTTCTCTGGCGGGTGGGCGGGGGAGAACACCGGGGAGCTGTTTTTT.

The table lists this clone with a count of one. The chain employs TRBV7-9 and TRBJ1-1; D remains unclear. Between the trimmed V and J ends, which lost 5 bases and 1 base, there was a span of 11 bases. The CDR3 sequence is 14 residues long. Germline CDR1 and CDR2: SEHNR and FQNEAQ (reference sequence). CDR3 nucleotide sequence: TGTGCCAGCAGCCTCCGGGTCCCGAACACTGAAGCTTTCTTT. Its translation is CASSLRVPNTEAFF.

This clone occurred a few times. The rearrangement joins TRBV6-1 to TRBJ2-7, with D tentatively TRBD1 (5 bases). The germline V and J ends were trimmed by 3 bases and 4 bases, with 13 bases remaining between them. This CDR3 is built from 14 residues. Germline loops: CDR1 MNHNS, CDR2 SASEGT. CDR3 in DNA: TGTGCCAGCAGTGAGGGTGGGGCAGGGTACGAGCAGTACTTC. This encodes CASSEGGAGYEQYF.

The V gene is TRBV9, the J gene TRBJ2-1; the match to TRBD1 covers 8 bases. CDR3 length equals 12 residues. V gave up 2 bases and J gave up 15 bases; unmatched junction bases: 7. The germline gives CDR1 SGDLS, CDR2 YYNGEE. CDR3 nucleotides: TGTGCCAGCAGCGTTGAGGGGACAGGCGCGTTCTTC. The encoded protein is CASSVEGTGAFF.

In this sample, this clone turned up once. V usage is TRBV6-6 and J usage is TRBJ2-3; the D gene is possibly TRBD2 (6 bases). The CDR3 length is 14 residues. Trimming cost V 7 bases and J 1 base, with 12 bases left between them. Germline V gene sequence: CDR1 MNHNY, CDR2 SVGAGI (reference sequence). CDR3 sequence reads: CASIPPGGTDTQYF. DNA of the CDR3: TGTGCCAGCATCCCCCCGGGAGGCACAGATACGCAGTATTTT.

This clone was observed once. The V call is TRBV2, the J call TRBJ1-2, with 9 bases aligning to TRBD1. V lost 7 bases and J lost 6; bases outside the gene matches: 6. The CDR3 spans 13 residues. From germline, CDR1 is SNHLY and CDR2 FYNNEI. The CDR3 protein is CASKQGARDGYTF. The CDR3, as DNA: TGTGCCAGCAAACAGGGGGCGCGAGATGGCTACACCTTC.

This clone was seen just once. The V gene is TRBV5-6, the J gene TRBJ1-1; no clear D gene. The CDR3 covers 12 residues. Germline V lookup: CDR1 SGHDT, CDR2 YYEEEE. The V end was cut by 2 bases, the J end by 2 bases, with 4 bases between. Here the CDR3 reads CASSFVNTEAFF. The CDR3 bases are TGTGCCAGCAGCTTCGTTAACACTGAAGCTTTCTTT.

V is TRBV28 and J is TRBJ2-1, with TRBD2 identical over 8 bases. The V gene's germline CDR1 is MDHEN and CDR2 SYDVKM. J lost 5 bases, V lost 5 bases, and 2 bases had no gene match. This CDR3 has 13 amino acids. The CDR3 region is CASSPRGDNEQFF. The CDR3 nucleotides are TGTGCCAGCAGTCCGCGGGGGGACAATGAGCAGTTCTTC.

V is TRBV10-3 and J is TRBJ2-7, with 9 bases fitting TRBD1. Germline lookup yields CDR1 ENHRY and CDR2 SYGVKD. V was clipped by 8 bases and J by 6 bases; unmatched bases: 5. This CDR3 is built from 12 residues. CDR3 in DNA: TGTGCCATCCGGGACAGGGATAGCGAGCAGTACGTC. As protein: CAIRDRDSEQYV.

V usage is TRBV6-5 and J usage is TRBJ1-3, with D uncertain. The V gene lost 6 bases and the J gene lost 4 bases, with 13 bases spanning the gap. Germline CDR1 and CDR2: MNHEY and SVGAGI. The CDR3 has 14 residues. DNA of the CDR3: TGTGCCAGCAGCTCCGCAGCGGGGGGAAACACCATATATTTT. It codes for CASSSAAGGNTIYF.

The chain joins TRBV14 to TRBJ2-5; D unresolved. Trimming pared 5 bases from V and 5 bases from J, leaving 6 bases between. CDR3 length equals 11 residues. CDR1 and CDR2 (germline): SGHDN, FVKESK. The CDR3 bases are TGTGCCAGCAGCAGGCGGGAGACCCAGTACTTC. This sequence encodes CASSRRETQYF.

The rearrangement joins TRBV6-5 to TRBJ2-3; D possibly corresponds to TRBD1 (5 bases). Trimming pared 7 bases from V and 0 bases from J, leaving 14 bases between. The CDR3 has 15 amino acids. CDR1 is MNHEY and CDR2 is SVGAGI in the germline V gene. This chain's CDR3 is CASTLGQGSTDTQYF. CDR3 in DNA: TGTGCCAGCACCCTGGGGCAGGGCAGCACAGATACGCAGTATTTT.

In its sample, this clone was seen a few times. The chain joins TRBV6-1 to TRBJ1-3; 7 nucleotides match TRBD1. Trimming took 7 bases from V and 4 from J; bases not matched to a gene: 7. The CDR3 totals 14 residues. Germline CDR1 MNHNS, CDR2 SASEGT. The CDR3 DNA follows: TGTGCCAGCACCCGACAGGGTGACGGAAACACCATATATTTT. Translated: CASTRQGDGNTIYF.

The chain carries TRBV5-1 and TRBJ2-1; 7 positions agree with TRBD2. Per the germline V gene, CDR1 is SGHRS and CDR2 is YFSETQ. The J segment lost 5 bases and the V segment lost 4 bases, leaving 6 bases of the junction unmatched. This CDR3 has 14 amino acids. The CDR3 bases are TGCGCCAGCAGCGTGGGAGGGCCTAACAATGAGCAGTTCTTC. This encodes CASSVGGPNNEQFF.

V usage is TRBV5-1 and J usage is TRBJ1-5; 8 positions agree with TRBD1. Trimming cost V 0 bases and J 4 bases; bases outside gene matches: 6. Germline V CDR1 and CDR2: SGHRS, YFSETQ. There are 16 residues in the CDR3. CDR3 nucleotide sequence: TGCGCCAGCAGCTTGGGTCCGGACAGGGCAAATCAGCCCCAGCATTTT. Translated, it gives CASSLGPDRANQPQHF.

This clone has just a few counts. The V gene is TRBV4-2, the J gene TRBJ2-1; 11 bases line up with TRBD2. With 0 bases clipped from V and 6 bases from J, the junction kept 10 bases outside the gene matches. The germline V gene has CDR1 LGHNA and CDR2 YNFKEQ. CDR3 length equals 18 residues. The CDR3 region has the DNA TGTGCCAGCAGCCAAGATCCCTCTCTAGCGGGGGGTTTCAATGAGCAGTTCTTC. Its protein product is CASSQDPSLAGGFNEQFF.

CDR3 loop: CASTSRPDSKPYEQYF. The DNA for the CDR3 is TGTGCCAGCACCTCTAGACCGGACAGCAAGCCCTACGAGCAGTACTTC. The chain recombines TRBV21-1 with TRBJ2-7; the DNA was not compared with TRBD1, the D call given in the table. TRBV21-1 is labeled a pseudogene. The CDR3 is made up of 16 amino acids.

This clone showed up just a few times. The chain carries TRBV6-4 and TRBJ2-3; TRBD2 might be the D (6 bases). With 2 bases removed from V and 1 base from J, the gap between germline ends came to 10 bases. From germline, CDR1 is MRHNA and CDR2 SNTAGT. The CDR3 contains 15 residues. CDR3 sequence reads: CASSDGGKGTDTQYF. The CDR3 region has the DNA TGTGCCAGCAGTGACGGGGGGAAGGGCACAGATACGCAGTATTTT.

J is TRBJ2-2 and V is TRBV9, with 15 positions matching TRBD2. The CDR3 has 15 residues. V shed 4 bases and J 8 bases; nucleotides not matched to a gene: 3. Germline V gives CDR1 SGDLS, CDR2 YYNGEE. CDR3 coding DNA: TGTGCCAGCAGCTGGACTAGCGGGAGGGAAGGGGAGCTGTTTTTT. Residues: CASSWTSGREGELFF.

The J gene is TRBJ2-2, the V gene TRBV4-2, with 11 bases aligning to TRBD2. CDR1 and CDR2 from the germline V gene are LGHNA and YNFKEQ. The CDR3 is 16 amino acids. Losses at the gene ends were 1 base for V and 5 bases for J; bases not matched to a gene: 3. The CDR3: CASSQVLAGGTGELFF. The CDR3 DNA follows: TGTGCCAGCAGCCAAGTATTAGCGGGGGGGACCGGGGAGCTGTTTTTT.